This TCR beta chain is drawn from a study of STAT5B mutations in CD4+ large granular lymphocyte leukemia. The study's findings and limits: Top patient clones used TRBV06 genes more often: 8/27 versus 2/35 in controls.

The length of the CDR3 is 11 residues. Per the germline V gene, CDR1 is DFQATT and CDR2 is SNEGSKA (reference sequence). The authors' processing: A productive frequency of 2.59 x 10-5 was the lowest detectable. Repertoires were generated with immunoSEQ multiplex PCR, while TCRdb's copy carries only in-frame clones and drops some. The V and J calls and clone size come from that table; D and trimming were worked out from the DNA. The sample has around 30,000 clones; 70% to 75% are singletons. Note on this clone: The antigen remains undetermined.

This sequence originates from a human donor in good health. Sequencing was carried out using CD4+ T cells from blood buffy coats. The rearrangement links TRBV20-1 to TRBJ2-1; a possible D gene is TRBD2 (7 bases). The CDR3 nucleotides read TGCGGGGGGGGCTCGGGCAATGAGCAGTTCTTC. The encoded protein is CGGGSGNEQFF.